This T cell receptor beta chain was profiled in a study of CD8+ T cells in alopecia areata. Germline V lookup: CDR1 SNHLY, CDR2 FYNNEI. The CDR3 covers 14 residues. V dropped 6 bases and J dropped 0 bases, with 10 bases sitting between them. Described treatment: oral pan-JAK inhibitor, 5-10 mg twice daily. This clone was counted a few times. Its antigen is still unknown. cDNA reverse transcribed from extracted RNA served as the sequencing template. Here immunoSEQ multiplex PCR was the method, and the copy in TCRdb shows in-frame clones only, minus some. The sample includes 200,000 to 250,000 clones, approximately 65% of them seen just once. Study outcomes and limitations: In scalp and blood, many expanded lesional clones persisted during tofacitinib. Scalp clonality and expanded CD8+ clones among the top 100 showed significant decreases with tofacitinib. The study found higher clonality in lesional than normal scalp, especially in alopecia totalis/universalis.

Sample: CD4+ T cells sorted from blood, taken at roughly week 45, from a patient treated with tofacitinib. This sequence joins TRBV2 and TRBJ2-3; possible D gene TRBD2, 5 bases. The TCR was taken from a human donor with alopecia areata. The CDR3 reads CASRAAASTDTQYF. For the CDR3, the DNA is TGTGCCAGCAGGGCAGCGGCTAGCACAGATACGCAGTATTTT.